The clone carrying this T cell receptor (beta chain) was seen at least ten times. TCRdb called the 5' RACE reads again in MiXCR, with one record for every CDR3 protein. The sample consists of about 360,000 distinct CDR3 sequences, under 7.5% of them appearing once. The sample originates from a study of T cells after yellow fever vaccination. From germline, CDR1 is WSHSY and CDR2 SAAADI. V lost 7 bases to trimming and J lost 3 bases, with 13 bases between them. The CDR3 sequence is 13 residues long. The TCR sequence derives from a man younger than 40 who received the YFV17D yellow fever vaccine. V is TRBV10-2 and J is TRBJ2-7, with D uncertain. This specimen consisted of PBMCs, obtained 5 days after the yellow fever booster vaccination. The CDR3, as DNA: TGCGCCAGCAAGGTAGCAGAGAACTACGAGCAGTACTTC. This encodes CASKVAENYEQYF.